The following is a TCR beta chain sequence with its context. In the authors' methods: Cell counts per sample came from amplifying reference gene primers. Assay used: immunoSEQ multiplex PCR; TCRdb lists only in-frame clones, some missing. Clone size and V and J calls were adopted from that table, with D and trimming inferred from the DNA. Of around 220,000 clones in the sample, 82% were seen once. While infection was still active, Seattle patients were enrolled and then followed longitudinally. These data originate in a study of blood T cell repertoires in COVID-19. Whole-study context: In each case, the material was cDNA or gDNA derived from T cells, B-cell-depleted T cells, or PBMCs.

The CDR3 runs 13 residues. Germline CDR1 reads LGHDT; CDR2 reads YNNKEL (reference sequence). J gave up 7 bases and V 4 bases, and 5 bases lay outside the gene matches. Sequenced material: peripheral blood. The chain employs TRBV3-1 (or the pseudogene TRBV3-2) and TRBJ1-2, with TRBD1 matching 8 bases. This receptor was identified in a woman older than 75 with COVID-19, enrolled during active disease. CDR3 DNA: TGTGCCAGCAGCCGACAGGGGACCGCTGGCTACACCTTC. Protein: CASSRQGTAGYTF.